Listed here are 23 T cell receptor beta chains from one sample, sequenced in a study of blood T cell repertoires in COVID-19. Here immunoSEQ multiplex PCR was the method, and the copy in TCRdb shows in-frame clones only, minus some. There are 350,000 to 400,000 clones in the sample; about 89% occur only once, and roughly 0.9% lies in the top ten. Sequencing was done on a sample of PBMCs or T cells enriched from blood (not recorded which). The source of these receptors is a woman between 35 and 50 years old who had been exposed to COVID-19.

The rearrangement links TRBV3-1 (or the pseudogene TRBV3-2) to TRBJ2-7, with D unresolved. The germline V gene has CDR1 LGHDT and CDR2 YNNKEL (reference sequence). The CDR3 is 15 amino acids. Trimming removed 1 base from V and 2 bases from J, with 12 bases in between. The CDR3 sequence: CASSQGPNGAYEQYF. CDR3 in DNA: TGTGCCAGCAGCCAAGGGCCTAACGGAGCCTACGAGCAGTACTTC.

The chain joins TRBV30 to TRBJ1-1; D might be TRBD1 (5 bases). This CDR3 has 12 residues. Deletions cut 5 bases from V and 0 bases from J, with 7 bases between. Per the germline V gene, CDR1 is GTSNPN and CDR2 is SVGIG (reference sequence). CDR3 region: CAWRQMNTEAFF. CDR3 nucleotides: TGTGCCTGGCGACAGATGAACACTGAAGCTTTCTTT.

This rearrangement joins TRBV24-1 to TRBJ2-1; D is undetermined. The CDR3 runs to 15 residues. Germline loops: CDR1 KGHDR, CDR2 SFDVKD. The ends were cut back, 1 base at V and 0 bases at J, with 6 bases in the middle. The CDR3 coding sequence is TGTGCCACCAGTGATTTAGCGAGCTCCTACAATGAGCAGTTCTTC. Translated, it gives CATSDLASSYNEQFF.

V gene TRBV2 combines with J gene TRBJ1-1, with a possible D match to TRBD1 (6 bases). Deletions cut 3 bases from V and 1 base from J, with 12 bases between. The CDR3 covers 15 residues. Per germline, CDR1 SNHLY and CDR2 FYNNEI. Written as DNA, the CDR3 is TGTGCCAGCAGTGATGTCAGGGGAAGGAACACTGAAGCTTTCTTT. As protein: CASSDVRGRNTEAFF.

The CDR3 DNA follows: TGCGCCAGCAGGGGTAGCGGGAGGGCGGTAGATACGCAGTATTTT. As protein: CASRGSGRAVDTQYF. The chain employs TRBV10-2 and TRBJ2-3; 11 nucleotides agree with TRBD2. Losses at the gene ends were 6 bases for V and 5 bases for J; bases not matched to a gene: 7. The CDR3 is 15 amino acids. In germline, CDR1 is WSHSY, CDR2 SAAADI.

The CDR3 DNA follows: TGTGCCAGCAGCTTTGAGGACAGGGGTGGAAACACCATATATTTT. It yields the protein CASSFEDRGGNTIYF. V usage is TRBV5-5 and J usage is TRBJ1-3, with TRBD1 matching 9 bases. The V gene's germline CDR1 is SGHKS and CDR2 YYEKEE (reference sequence). The V and J ends lost 2 bases and 3 bases, in that order; junction bases with no gene match: 3. This CDR3 has 15 residues.

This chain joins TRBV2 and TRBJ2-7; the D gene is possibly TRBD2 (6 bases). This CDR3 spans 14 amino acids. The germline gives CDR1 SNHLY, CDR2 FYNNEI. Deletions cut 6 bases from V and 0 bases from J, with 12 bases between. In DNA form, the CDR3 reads TGTGCCAGCAGCGCCGGGACTTACTCCTACGAGCAGTACTTC. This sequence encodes CASSAGTYSYEQYF.

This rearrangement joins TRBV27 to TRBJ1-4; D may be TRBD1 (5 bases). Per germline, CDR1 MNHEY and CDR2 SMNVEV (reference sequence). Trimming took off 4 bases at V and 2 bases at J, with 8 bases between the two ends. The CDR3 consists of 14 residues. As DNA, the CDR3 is TGTGCCAGCAGTTCCAGGGTGACTAATGAAAAACTGTTTTTT. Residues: CASSSRVTNEKLFF.

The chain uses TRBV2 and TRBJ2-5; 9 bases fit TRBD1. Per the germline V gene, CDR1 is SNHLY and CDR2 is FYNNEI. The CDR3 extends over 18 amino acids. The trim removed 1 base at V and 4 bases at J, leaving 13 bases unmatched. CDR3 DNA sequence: TGTGCCAGCAGTGAAGGGGACAGGGTTCGCAGAGCCTTAGAGACCCAGTACTTC. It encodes CASSEGDRVRRALETQYF.

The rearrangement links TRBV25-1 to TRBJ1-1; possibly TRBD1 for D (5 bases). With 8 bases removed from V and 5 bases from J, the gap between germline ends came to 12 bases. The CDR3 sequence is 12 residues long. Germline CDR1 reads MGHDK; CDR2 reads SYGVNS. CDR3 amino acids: CASARGITEAFF. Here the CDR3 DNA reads TGTGCCAGCGCCCGGGGGATTACTGAAGCTTTCTTT.

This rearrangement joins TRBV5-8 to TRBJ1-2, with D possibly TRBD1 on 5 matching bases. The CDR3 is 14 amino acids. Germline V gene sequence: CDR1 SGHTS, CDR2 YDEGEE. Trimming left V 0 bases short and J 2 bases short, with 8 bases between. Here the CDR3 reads CASSLGQLNYGYTF. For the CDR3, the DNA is TGTGCCAGCAGCTTGGGACAGCTAAACTATGGCTACACCTTC.

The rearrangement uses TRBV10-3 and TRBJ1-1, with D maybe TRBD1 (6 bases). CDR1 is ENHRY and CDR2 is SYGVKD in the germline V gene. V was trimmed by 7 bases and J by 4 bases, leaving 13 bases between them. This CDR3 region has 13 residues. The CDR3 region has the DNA TGTGCCATCATGGGGGTAGGGGGCACTGAAGCTTTCTTT. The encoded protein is CAIMGVGGTEAFF.

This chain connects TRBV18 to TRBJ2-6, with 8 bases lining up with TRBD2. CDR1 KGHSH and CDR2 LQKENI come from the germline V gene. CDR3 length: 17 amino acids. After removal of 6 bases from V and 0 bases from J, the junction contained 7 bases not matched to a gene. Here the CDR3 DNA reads TGTGCCAGCTCCCGCCGGGGGGGGGACTCTGGGGCCAACGTCCTGACTTTC. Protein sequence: CASSRRGGDSGANVLTF.

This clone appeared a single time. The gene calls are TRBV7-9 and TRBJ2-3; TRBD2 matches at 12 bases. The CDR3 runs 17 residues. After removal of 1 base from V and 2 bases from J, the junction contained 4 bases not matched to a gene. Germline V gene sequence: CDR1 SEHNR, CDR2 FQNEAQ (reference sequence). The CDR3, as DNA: TGTGCCAGCAGCTTAGGACTAGCGGGAGCCGCCACAGATACGCAGTATTTT. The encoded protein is CASSLGLAGAATDTQYF.

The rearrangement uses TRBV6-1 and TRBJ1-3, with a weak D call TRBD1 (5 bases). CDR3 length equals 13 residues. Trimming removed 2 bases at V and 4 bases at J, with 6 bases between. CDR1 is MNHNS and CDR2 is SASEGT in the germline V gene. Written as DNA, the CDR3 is TGTGCCAGCAGTGAATCAGGGGGAAACACCATATATTTT. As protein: CASSESGGNTIYF.

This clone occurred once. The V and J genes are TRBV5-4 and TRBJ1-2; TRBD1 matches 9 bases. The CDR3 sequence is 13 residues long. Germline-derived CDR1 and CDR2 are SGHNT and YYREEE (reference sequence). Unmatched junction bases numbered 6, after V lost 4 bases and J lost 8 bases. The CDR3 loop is CASSPGTGRGYTF. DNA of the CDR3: TGTGCCAGCAGCCCGGGGACAGGGAGGGGCTACACCTTC.

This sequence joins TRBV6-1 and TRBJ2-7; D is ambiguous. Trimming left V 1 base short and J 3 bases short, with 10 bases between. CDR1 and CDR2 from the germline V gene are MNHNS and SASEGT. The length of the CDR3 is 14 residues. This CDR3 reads CASSEDPTVYEQYF. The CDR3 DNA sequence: TGTGCCAGCAGTGAAGATCCCACAGTCTACGAGCAGTACTTC.

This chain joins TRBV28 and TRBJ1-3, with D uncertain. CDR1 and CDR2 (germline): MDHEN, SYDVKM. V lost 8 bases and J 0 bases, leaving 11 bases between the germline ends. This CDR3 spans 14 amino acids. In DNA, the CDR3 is TGTGCCAGCCTGGGGAGGGACTCTGGAAACACCATATATTTT. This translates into CASLGRDSGNTIYF.

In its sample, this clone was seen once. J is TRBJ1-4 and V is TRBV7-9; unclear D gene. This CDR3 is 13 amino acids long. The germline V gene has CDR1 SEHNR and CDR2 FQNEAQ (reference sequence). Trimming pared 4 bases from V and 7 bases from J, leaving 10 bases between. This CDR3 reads CASSYGSSEKLFF. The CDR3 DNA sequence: TGTGCCAGCAGCTACGGGTCTAGTGAAAAACTGTTTTTT.

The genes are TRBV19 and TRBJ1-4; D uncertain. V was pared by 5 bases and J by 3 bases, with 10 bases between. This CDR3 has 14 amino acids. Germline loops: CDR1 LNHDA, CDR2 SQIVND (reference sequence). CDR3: CASSVDWSNEKLFF. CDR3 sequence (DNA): TGTGCCAGTAGTGTCGACTGGTCTAATGAAAAACTGTTTTTT.

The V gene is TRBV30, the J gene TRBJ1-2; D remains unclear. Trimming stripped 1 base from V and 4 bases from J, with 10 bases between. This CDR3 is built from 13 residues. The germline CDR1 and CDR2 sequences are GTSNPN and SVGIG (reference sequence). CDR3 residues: CAWSERGIYGYTF. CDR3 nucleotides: TGTGCCTGGAGTGAAAGAGGGATCTATGGCTACACCTTC.

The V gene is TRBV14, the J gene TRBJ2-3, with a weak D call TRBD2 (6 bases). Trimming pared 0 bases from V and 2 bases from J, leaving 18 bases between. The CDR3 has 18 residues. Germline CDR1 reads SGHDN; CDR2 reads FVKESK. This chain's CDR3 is CASSQDCGLRFLTDTQYF. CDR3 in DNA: TGTGCCAGCAGCCAAGATTGCGGACTACGTTTTCTCACAGATACGCAGTATTTT. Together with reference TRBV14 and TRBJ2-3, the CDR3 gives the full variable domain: EAGVTQFPSHSVIEKGQTVTLRCDPISGHDNLYWYRRVMGKEIKFLLHFVKESKQDESGMPNNRFLAERTGGTYSTLKVQPAELEDSGVYFCASSQDCGLRFLTDTQYFGPGTRLTVL.

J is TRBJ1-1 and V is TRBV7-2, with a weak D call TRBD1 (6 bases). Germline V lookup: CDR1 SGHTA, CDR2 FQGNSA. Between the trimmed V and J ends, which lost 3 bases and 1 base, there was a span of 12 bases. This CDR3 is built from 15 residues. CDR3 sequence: CASSFGGTSNTEAFF. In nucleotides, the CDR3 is TGTGCCAGCAGCTTCGGGGGGACATCGAACACTGAAGCTTTCTTT. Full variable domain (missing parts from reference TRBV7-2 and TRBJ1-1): GAGVSQSPSNKVTEKGKDVELRCDPISGHTALYWYRQSLGQGLEFLIYFQGNSAPDKSGLPSDRFSAERTGGSVSTLTIQRTQQEDSAVYLCASSFGGTSNTEAFFGQGTRLTVV.